This T cell receptor (beta chain) was retrieved from a study of blood T cell repertoires in COVID-19. Study-level information: Researchers got acute and convalescent COVID-19 samples from the United States, Italy and Spain. The cDNA or gDNA used as material had been derived from T cells, B-cell-depleted T cells, or PBMCs.

The CDR3 extends over 20 amino acids. V was trimmed by 3 bases and J by 2 bases, leaving 26 bases between them. Germline lookup yields CDR1 MDHEN and CDR2 SYDVKM. Authors' data handling: Using reference gene primer amplification, nucleated cell counts were estimated. Some clones are missing from TCRdb's copy, which holds only in-frame ones; the method was immunoSEQ multiplex PCR. The V and J calls and clone size come from that table; D and trimming were worked out from the DNA. Among approximately 220,000 clones listed, about 85% were seen once. J is TRBJ1-3 and V is TRBV28; possibly TRBD1 for D (6 bases). This clonotype was sampled from a man aged 45-65 years who had recovered from COVID-19. Sequences were obtained from peripheral blood. DNA of the CDR3: TGTGCCAGCAGTTTTCGTCTTACTACCGCCACGACAGGACCTGGAAACACCATATATTTT. Protein product: CASSFRLTTATTGPGNTIYF.